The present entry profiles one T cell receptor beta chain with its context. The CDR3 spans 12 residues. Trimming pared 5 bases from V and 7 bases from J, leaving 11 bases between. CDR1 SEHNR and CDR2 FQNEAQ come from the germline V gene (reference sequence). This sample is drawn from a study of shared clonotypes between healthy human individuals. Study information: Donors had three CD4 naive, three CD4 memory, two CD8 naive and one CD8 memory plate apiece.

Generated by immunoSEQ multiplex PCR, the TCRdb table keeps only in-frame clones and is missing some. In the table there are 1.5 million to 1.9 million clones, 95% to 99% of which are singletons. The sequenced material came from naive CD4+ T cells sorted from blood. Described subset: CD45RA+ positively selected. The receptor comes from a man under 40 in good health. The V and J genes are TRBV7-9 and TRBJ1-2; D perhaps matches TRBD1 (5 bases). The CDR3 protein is CASSLVGAGYTF. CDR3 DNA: TGTGCCAGCAGCCTCGTAGGGGCTGGCTACACCTTC.